The 15 T cell receptor beta chains in this list originate from one sample, sequenced in a study of blood T cell repertoires in COVID-19. Libraries were prepared by immunoSEQ multiplex PCR; TCRdb keeps only in-frame clonotypes and omits some of them. The sample has around 120,000 clones, more than 75% seen once. Sequenced: peripheral blood. The source is a human donor in a cohort sampled during active COVID-19.

The chain employs TRBV10-3 and TRBJ2-7; 8 bases agree with TRBD1. V dropped 5 bases and J dropped 3; count of bases not matched to a gene: 3. Germline lookup yields CDR1 ENHRY and CDR2 SYGVKD. The CDR3 has 13 amino acids. In DNA, the CDR3 is TGTGCCATCAGTCAGGGACAGGACTACGAGCAGTACTTC. It yields the protein CAISQGQDYEQYF.

This clone was seen only once. The gene calls are TRBV6-6 and TRBJ2-7; D is uncertain. Germline CDR1 MNHNY, CDR2 SVGAGI (reference sequence). The CDR3 spans 11 residues. Trimming removed 8 bases at V and 2 bases at J, with 7 bases between. In DNA, the CDR3 is TGTGCCAGCGCCCGGGCCTACGAGCAGTACTTC. Encoded protein: CASARAYEQYF.

CDR3 sequence (DNA): TGTGCCAGCAGGTGGACAACTATGACCAGGAGCAATCAGCCCCAGCATTTT. This sequence encodes CASRWTTMTRSNQPQHF. The chain joins TRBV5-8 to TRBJ1-5; possibly TRBD1 for D (5 bases). The germline CDR1 and CDR2 sequences are SGHTS and YDEGEE. The CDR3 runs 17 residues. Trimming stripped 5 bases from V and 1 base from J, with 19 bases between. Full variable domain (outside the CDR3, taken from reference TRBV5-8 and TRBJ1-5): EAGVTQSPTHLIKTRGQQATLRCSPISGHTSVYWYQQALGLGLQFLLWYDEGEERNRGNFPPRFSGRQFPNYSSELNVNALELEDSALYLCASRWTTMTRSNQPQHFGDGTRLSIL.

The chain recombines TRBV19 with TRBJ2-2; possible D gene TRBD1, 6 bases. Germline lookup yields CDR1 LNHDA and CDR2 SQIVND (reference sequence). With 7 bases removed from V and 5 bases from J, the gap between germline ends came to 14 bases. The CDR3 totals 14 residues. This chain's CDR3 is CASILGAGTGELFF. The CDR3 DNA follows: TGTGCCAGTATACTGGGGGCGGGTACCGGGGAGCTGTTTTTT.

The CDR3 loop is CAWNPTGVGSPLHF. The CDR3 region has the DNA TGTGCCTGGAACCCGACAGGGGTTGGATCACCCCTCCACTTT. The genes are TRBV30 and TRBJ1-6, with 8 bases fitting TRBD1. There are 14 residues in the CDR3. The V gene's germline CDR1 is GTSNPN and CDR2 SVGIG (reference sequence). V was clipped by 4 bases and J by 10 bases; unmatched bases: 9.

The chain is built from TRBV2 and TRBJ2-5; 11 positions match TRBD1. Trimming cost V 3 bases and J 5 bases; bases outside gene matches: 5. CDR3 length equals 15 residues. In germline, CDR1 is SNHLY, CDR2 FYNNEI. DNA for the CDR3: TGTGCCAGCAGTGAGCCCGGACAGGGGGCCGAGACCCAGTACTTC. Translated: CASSEPGQGAETQYF.

The rearrangement links TRBV20-1 to TRBJ1-2, with 7 bases lining up with TRBD1. Trimming cost V 6 bases and J 12 bases; bases outside gene matches: 10. The CDR3 covers 11 residues. The V gene's germline CDR1 is DFQATT and CDR2 SNEGSKA (reference sequence). The CDR3, as DNA: TGCAGTGCCGGGACAGAGGCTCCCAACACCTTC. Its translation: CSAGTEAPNTF.

The gene calls are TRBV4-2 and TRBJ2-7, with 7 bases that match TRBD2. Germline lookup yields CDR1 LGHNA and CDR2 YNFKEQ. The V gene end was trimmed by 0 bases and the J gene end by 3 bases; junction bases not matched to a gene: 2. The CDR3 sequence is 14 residues long. CDR3 sequence reads: CASSQDTSVYEQYF. The CDR3 nucleotides are TGTGCCAGCAGCCAAGATACTAGCGTCTACGAGCAGTACTTC.

The V gene is TRBV7-9, the J gene TRBJ2-3; 10 bases match TRBD2. CDR3 size: 16 residues. The germline V gene encodes CDR1 SEHNR and CDR2 FQNEAQ (reference sequence). Germline trimming cut 4 bases from V and 2 bases from J; bases unmatched to any gene: 6. The DNA of the CDR3 is TGTGCCAGCAGCTCACCTAGCGGGAGTTTCACAGATACGCAGTATTTT. Amino acid sequence: CASSSPSGSFTDTQYF.

V is TRBV3-1 (or the pseudogene TRBV3-2) and J is TRBJ2-5; D possibly corresponds to TRBD2 (7 bases). Deletions cut 7 bases from V and 5 bases from J, with 20 bases between. This CDR3 has 15 amino acids. The germline V gene encodes CDR1 LGHDT and CDR2 YNNKEL (reference sequence). This CDR3 is CASTRGRGGGETQYF. The CDR3 DNA sequence: TGTGCCAGCACCCGAGGAAGGGGGGGCGGGGAGACCCAGTACTTC.

The chain is built from TRBV5-4 and TRBJ1-2, with 11 bases matching TRBD1. V lost 4 bases, J lost 4 bases, and 18 bases stayed unmatched. Germline CDR1 reads SGHNT; CDR2 reads YYREEE (reference sequence). This CDR3 is 19 amino acids long. The CDR3 DNA is TGTGCCAGCAGCCCGCGGTTCCCGGGACAGGGGGGTGTAACCTATGGCTACACCTTC. Protein product: CASSPRFPGQGGVTYGYTF.

The chain couples TRBV7-8 to TRBJ2-5, with TRBD1 as a possible D gene (5 bases). The CDR3 spans 14 residues. The ends were cut back, 2 bases at V and 5 bases at J, with 12 bases in the middle. Germline V gives CDR1 SGHVS, CDR2 FQNEAQ. CDR3 amino acids: CASSLLGSGETQYF. DNA of the CDR3: TGTGCCAGCAGCTTATTAGGCTCAGGGGAGACCCAGTACTTC.

The rearrangement joins TRBV5-1 to TRBJ2-3; TRBD1 matches 7 bases. V shed 7 bases and J 2 bases; nucleotides not matched to a gene: 10. The V gene's germline CDR1 is SGHRS and CDR2 YFSETQ. There are 15 residues in the CDR3. CDR3 sequence (DNA): TGCGCCAGCCAAACCTTGACAGGGTCCACAGATACGCAGTATTTT. Its translation: CASQTLTGSTDTQYF.

The J gene is TRBJ1-1, the V gene TRBV14, with 7 bases fitting TRBD1. J gave up 5 bases and V 2 bases, and 5 bases lay outside the gene matches. Per the germline V gene, CDR1 is SGHDN and CDR2 is FVKESK. CDR3 length equals 14 residues. The CDR3 DNA reads TGTGCCAGCAGCCAACGACAGGGAGGAACTGAAGCTTTCTTT. Its translation is CASSQRQGGTEAFF.

This CDR3 reads CASSPWDLNEKLFF. In DNA, the CDR3 is TGTGCCAGCAGTCCCTGGGACTTAAATGAAAAACTGTTTTTT. The chain has TRBV27 and TRBJ1-4; the D gene is possibly TRBD1 (5 bases). V was pared by 5 bases and J by 5 bases, with 12 bases between. CDR1 MNHEY and CDR2 SMNVEV come from the germline V gene (reference sequence). This CDR3 is 14 amino acids long.